A selection of T cell receptor beta chains follows, all from one sample in a study of cytomegalovirus exposure and HLA in healthy donors. The assay was immunoSEQ multiplex PCR, and TCRdb's table has in-frame clones only and misses some. Of roughly 190,000 clones listed, just under 75% are singletons. The sequenced sample consisted of PBMCs. The receptors shown here come from a woman in her twenties or thirties in good health and CMV-seropositive. The CDR3 runs from the conserved cysteine through the conserved F or W. Each record gives: clone size, V gene, D gene, J gene, CDR3 DNA, CDR3 protein. A D gene is named only where the DNA matches it firmly. Expanded clones get a size class; other rows say once, few or many, or leave the size out.

size: few; V: TRBV27; D: NA; J: TRBJ1-1; DNA: TGTGCCAGCAGCCCACGGGGAAGTACTGAAGCTTTCTTT; CDR3: CASSPRGSTEAFF
size: NA; V: TRBV29-1; D: NA; J: TRBJ2-3; DNA: TGCAGCGTGCATACGGGGGAAGCGCAGTATTTT; CDR3: CSVHTGEAQYF
size: NA; V: TRBV4-2; D: NA; J: TRBJ2-1; DNA: TGTGCCAGCAGCCAAGATACCGGCGGGAAGGGTGCCAATGAGCAGTTCTTC; CDR3: CASSQDTGGKGANEQFF
size: NA; V: TRBV11-2; D: TRBD2; J: TRBJ2-5; DNA: TGTGCCAGCAGCTTAGGGACTAGCGGGAGAGGCAAGACCCAGTACTTC; CDR3: CASSLGTSGRGKTQYF
size: few; V: TRBV5-4; D: TRBD2; J: TRBJ2-2; DNA: TGTGCCAGCAGCTTGGGAGTTAGCGGGAGTGACGGGGAGCTGTTTTTT; CDR3: CASSLGVSGSDGELFF
size: NA; V: TRBV6-5; D: TRBD1; J: TRBJ1-2; DNA: TGTGCCAGCAGTCCCGGCGGGTCAGGGGGTGGCTACACCTTC; CDR3: CASSPGGSGGGYTF
size: NA; V: TRBV11-2; D: TRBD1; J: TRBJ2-7; DNA: TGTGCCAGCAGCCCGAGGGGGCGGGAGCAGTACTTC; CDR3: CASSPRGREQYF
size: few; V: TRBV25-1; D: TRBD1; J: TRBJ2-6; DNA: TGTGCCAGCAGTGAATTTGGGACAGATAGGGCCAACGTCCTGACTTTC; CDR3: CASSEFGTDRANVLTF
size: NA; V: TRBV2; D: NA; J: TRBJ2-3; DNA: TGTGCCAGCACCGAAGAGCAGGGAAGGTCAGATACGCAGTATTTT; CDR3: CASTEEQGRSDTQYF
size: NA; V: TRBV21-1; D: NA; J: TRBJ1-2; DNA: TGTGCCAGCAGCGAAGAGCCCGGGACTCGGCCTTTCTATGGCTACACCTTC; CDR3: CASSEEPGTRPFYGYTF
size: NA; V: TRBV18; D: NA; J: TRBJ2-1; DNA: TGTGCCAGCTCACCACCGGCAGAATCTTCCTACAATGAGCAGTTCTTC; CDR3: CASSPPAESSYNEQFF
size: NA; V: TRBV9; D: NA; J: TRBJ2-5; DNA: TGTGCCAGCAGCGTAGAAGTAGCGCCCATGCGGGGAGAGCAGTACTTC; CDR3: CASSVEVAPMRGEQYF
size: NA; V: TRBV6-1; D: TRBD1; J: TRBJ2-7; DNA: TGTGCCAGCAGACAAGCCTTACAGGGGGCCGAGCAGTACTTC; CDR3: CASRQALQGAEQYF
size: NA; V: TRBV28; D: NA; J: TRBJ1-2; DNA: TGTGCCAGCAGTTTATTAAACCCCACGGGAGGCTACACCTTC; CDR3: CASSLLNPTGGYTF
size: few; V: TRBV7-9; D: TRBD2; J: TRBJ2-5; DNA: TGTGCCAGCAGTGCCGGACTAGCGGGGGGAGAGACCCAGTACTTC; CDR3: CASSAGLAGGETQYF